This record concerns one T cell receptor beta chain sequence. Its cognate antigen is unknown. Other DNA sequences in this sample translate to the same CDR3. Generated by immunoSEQ multiplex PCR, the TCRdb table keeps only in-frame clones and is missing some. The sample consists of 55,000 to 85,000 clones, around nine tenths of them appearing once. These data originate in a study of OX40 agonist ivuxolimab in advanced cancers. Study conclusions and caveats: CD4+ and CD8+ blood T cells expanded clonally by week 6 at 0.1 to 3.0 mg/kg. Nonresponders included some who also had low normalized T-cell clonal expansion.

The germline V gene has CDR1 SGHAT and CDR2 FQNNGV. The V gene lost 1 base and the J gene lost 4 bases, with 7 bases spanning the gap. The CDR3 consists of 13 residues. The receptor comes from an adult with an advanced solid tumor such as melanoma, head and neck, liver or kidney cancer. The specimen comprised CD4+ or CD8+ T cells sorted from blood, sampled in a trial of the OX40 agonist ivuxolimab. This chain connects TRBV11-2 to TRBJ1-2, with D unclear. The CDR3 reads CASSLAGAYGYTF. DNA of the CDR3: TGTGCCAGCAGCTTAGCAGGAGCCTATGGCTACACCTTC.